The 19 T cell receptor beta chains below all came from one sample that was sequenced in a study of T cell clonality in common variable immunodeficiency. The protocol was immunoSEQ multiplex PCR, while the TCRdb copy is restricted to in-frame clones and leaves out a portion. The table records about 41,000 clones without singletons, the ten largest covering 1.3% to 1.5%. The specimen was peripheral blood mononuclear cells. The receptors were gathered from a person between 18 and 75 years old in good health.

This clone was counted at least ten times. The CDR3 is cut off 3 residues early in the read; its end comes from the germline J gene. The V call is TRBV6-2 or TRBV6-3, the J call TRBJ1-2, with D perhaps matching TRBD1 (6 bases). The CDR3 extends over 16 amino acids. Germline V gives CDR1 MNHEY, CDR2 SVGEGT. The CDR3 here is CASKGTGTSDRPGYTF. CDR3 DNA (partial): TGTGCCAGCAAGGGAACGGGGACCTCGGACAGACCCGGC.

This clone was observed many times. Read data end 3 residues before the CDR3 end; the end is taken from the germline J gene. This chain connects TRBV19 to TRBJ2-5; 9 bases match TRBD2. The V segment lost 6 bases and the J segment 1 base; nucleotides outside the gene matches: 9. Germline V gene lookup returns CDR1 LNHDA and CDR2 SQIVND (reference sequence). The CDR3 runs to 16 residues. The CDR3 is CASRNLIAGAQETQYF. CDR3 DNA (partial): TGTGCCAGTAGGAACCTGATAGCGGGAGCCCAAGAGACC.

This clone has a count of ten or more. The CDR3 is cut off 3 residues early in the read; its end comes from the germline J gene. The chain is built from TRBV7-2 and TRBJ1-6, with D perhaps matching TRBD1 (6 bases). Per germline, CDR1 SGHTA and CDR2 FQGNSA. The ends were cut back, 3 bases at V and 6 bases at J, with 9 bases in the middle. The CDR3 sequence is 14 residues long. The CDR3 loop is CASSFGQPNSPLHF. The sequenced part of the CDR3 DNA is TGTGCCAGCAGCTTCGGACAGCCTAATTCACCC.

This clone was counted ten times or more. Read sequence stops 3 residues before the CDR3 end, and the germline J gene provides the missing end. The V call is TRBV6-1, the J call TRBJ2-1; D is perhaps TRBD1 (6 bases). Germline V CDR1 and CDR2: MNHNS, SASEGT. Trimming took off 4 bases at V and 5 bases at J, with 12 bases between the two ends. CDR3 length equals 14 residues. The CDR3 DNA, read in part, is TGTGCCAGCAGTGGTTATTGGGACAACAATGAG. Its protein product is CASSGYWDNNE. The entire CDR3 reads CASSGYWDNNEQFF.

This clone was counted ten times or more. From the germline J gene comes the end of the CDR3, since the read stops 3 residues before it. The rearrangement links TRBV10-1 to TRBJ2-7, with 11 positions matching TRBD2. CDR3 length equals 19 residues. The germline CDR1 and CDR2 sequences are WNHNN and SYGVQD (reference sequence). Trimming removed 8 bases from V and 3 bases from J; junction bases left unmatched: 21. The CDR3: CASAPLAGVARRVYYEQYF. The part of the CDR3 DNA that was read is TGCGCCAGCGCCCCACTAGCGGGAGTGGCACGGCGGGTTTACTACGAG.

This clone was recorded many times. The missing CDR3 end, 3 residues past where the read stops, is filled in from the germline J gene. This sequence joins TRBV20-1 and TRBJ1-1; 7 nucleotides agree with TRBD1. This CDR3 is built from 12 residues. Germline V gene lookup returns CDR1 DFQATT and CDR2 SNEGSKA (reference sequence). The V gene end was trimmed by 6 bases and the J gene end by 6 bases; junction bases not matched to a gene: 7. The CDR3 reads CSALDDRAEAFF. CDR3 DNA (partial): TGCAGTGCACTTGATGACAGGGCTGAA.

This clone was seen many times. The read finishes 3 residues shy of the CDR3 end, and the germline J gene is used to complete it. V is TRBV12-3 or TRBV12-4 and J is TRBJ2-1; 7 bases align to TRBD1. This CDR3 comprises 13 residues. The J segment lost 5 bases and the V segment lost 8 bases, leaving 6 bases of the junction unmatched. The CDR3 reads CASSTGKNNEQFF. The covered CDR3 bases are TGTGCCAGCTCGACAGGGAAGAACAATGAG.

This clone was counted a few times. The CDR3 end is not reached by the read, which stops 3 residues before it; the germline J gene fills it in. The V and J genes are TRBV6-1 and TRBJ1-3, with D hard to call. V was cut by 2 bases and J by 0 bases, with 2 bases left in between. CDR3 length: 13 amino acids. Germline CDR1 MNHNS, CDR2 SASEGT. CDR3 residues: CASSEYSGNTIYF. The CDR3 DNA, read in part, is TGTGCCAGCAGTGAATACTCTGGAAACACC.

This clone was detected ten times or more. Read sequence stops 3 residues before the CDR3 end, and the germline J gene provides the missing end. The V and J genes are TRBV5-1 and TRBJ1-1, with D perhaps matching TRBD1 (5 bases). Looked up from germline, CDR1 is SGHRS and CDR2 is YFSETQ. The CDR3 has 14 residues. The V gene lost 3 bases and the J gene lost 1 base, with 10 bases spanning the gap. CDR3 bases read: TGCGCCAGCAGCTCCCGACAGCAGAACACTGAA. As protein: CASSSRQQNTE. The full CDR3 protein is CASSSRQQNTEAFF.

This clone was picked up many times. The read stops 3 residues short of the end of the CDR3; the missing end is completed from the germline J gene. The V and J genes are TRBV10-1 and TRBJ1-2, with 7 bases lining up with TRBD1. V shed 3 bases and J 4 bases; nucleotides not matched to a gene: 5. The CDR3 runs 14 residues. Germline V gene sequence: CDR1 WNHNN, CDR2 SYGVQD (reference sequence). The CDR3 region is CASSEKGAGYGYTF. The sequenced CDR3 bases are TGCGCCAGCAGTGAAAAGGGGGCTGGCTATGGC.

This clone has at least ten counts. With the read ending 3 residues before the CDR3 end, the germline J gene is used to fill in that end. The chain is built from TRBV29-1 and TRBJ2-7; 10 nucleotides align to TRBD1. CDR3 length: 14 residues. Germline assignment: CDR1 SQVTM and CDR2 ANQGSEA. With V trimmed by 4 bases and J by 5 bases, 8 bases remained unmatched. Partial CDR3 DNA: TGCAGCGTTGTCCCGGGACAGGGGCGGAACGAG. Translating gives CSVVPGQGRNE. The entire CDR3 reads CSVVPGQGRNEQYF.

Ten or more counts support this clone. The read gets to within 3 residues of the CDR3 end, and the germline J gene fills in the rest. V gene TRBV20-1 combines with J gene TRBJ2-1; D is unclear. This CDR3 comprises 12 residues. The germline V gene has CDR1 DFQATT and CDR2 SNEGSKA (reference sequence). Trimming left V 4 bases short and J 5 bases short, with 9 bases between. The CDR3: CSATLANNEQFF. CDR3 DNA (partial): TGCAGTGCTACCCTTGCGAACAATGAG.

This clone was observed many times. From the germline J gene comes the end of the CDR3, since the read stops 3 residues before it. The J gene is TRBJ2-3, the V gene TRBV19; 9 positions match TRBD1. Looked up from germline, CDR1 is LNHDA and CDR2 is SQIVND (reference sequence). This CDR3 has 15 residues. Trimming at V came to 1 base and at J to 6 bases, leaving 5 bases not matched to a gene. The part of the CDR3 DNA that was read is TGTGCCAGTAGTATAGGGGACAGGGATATGGATACG. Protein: CASSIGDRDMDT. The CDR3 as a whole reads CASSIGDRDMDTQYF.

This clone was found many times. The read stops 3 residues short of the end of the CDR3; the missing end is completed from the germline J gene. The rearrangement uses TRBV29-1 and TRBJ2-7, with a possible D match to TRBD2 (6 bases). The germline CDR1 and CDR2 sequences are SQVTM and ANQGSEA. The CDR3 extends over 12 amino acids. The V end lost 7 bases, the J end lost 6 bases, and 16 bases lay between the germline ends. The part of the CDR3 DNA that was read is TGCAGCGCCGGAGGGGCTGGTCTCGAG. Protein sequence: CSAGGAGLE. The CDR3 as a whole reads CSAGGAGLEQYF.

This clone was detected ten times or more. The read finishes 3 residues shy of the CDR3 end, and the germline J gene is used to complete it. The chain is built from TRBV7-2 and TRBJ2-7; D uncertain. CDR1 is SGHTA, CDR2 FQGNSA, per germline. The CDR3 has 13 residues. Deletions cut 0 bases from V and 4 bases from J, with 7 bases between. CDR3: CASSLATTYEQYF. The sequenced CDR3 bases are TGTGCCAGCAGCTTAGCGACGACATACGAG.

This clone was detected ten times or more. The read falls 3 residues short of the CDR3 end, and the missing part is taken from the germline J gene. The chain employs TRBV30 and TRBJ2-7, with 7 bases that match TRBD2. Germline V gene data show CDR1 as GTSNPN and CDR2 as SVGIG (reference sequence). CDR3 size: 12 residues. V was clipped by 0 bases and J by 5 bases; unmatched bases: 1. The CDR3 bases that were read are TGTGCCTGGAGTGTACGGGGGGACGAG. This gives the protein CAWSVRGDE. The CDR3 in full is CAWSVRGDEQYF.

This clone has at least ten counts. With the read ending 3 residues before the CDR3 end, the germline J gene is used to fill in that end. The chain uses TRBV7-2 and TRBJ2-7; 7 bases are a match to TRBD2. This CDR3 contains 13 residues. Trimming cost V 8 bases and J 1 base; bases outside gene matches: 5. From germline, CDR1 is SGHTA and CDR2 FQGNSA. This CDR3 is CASVSGISYEQYF. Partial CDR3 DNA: TGTGCCAGCGTAAGCGGGATTTCCTACGAG.

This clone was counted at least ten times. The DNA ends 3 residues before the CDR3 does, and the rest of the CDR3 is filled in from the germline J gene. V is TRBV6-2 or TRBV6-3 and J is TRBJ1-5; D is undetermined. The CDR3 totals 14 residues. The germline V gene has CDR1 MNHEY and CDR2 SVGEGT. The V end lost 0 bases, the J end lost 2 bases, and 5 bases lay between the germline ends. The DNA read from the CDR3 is TGTGCCAGCAGTTACTCGAAGCGCAATCAGCCC. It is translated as CASSYSKRNQP. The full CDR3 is CASSYSKRNQPQHF.

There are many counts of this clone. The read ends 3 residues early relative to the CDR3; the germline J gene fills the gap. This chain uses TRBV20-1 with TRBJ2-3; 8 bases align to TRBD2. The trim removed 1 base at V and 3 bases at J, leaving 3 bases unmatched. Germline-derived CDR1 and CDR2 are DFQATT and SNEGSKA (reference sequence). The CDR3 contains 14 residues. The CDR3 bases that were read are TGCAGTGCTAGAGGACTAGCGCATACAGATACG. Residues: CSARGLAHTDT. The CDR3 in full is CSARGLAHTDTQYF.